Listed here is a single T cell receptor beta chain. These data originate in a study of blood T cell repertoires in COVID-19. Study as a whole: Samples of COVID-19 (acute and convalescent) were obtained from the United States, Italy and Spain. The cDNA or gDNA used as material had been derived from T cells, B-cell-depleted T cells, or PBMCs.

Per the original data handling: Reference gene primer amplification in the assay estimated nucleated cell counts. Some clones are missing from TCRdb's copy, which holds only in-frame ones; the method was immunoSEQ multiplex PCR. V, J and clone size were drawn from that table, and D and trimming were deduced from the DNA. Of over 100,000 clones listed, 85% to 90% are singletons. The V end was cut by 3 bases, the J end by 0 bases, with 5 bases between. The CDR3 has 14 residues. Per the germline V gene, CDR1 is KGHDR and CDR2 is SFDVKD. Sequencing was performed on peripheral blood. The chain links TRBV24-1 to TRBJ1-5; D is undetermined. The clonotype originates from a man in his fifties or sixties with acute or convalescent COVID-19. The CDR3 spells CATSDPYSNQPQHF. In DNA, the CDR3 is TGTGCCACCAGTGATCCGTATAGCAATCAGCCCCAGCATTTT.